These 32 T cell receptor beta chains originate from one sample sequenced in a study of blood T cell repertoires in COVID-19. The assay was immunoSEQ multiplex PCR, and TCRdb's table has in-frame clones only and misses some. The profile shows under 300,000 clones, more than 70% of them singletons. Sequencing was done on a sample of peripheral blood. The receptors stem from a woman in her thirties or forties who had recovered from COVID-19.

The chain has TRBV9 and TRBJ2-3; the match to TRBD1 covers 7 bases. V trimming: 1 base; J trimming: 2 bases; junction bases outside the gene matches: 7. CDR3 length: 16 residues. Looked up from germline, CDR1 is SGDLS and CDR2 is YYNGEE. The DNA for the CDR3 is TGTGCCAGCAGCGTACTTGGACAGGCGTACACAGATACGCAGTATTTT. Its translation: CASSVLGQAYTDTQYF.

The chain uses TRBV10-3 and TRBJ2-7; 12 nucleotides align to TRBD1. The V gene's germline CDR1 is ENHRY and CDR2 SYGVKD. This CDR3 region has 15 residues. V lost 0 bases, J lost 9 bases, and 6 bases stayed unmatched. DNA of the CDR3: TGTGCCATCAGTGAGTCCGGGACAGGGGGCTTGGTGCAGTACTTC. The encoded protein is CAISESGTGGLVQYF.

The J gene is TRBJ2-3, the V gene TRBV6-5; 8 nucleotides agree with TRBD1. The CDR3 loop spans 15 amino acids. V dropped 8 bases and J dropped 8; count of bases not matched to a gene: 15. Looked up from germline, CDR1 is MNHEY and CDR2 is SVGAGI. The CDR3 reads CASRVSGGLPGTQYF. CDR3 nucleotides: TGTGCCAGCCGCGTTTCAGGGGGCCTCCCGGGTACGCAGTATTTT.

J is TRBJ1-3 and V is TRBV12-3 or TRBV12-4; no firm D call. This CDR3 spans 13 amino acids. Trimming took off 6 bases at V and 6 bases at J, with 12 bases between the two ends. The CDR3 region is CASRNRGANTIYF. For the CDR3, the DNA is TGTGCCAGCAGAAATCGGGGTGCAAACACCATATATTTT.

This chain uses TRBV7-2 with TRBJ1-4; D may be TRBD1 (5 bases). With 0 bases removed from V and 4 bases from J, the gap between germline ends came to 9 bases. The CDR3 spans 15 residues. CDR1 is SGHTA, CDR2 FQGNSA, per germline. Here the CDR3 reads CASSLAGRDNEKLFF. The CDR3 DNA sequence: TGTGCCAGCAGCTTAGCGGGGCGGGATAATGAAAAACTGTTTTTT.

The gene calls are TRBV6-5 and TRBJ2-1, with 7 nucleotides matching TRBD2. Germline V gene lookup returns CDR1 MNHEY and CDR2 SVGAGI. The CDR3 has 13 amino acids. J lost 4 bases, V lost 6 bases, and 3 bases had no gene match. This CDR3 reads CASSRLAYNEQFF. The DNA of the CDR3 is TGTGCCAGCAGCCGACTAGCTTACAATGAGCAGTTCTTC.

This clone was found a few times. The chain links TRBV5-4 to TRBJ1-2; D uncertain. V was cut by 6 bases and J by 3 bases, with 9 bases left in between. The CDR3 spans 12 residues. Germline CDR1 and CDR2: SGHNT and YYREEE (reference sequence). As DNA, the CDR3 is TGTGCCAGCACCTCCTACGACTATGGCTACACCTTC. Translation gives CASTSYDYGYTF.

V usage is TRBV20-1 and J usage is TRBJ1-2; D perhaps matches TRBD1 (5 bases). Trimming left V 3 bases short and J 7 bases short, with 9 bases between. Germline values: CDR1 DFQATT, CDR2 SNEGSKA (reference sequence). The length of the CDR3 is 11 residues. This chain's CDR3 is CSASPGLGYTF. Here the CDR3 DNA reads TGCAGTGCTAGCCCAGGGCTTGGCTACACCTTC.

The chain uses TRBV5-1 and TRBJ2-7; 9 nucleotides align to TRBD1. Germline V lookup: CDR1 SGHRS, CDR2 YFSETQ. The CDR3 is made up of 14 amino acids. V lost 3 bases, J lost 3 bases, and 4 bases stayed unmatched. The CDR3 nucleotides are TGCGCCAGCAGCTCCGGGACAGGGAACTACGAGCAGTACTTC. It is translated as CASSSGTGNYEQYF.

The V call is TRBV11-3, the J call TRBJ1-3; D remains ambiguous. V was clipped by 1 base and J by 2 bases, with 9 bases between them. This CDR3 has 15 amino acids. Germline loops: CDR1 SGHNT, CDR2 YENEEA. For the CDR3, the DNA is TGTGCCAGCAGCTTAGTTTCCGGGGCTGGAAACACCATATATTTT. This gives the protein CASSLVSGAGNTIYF.

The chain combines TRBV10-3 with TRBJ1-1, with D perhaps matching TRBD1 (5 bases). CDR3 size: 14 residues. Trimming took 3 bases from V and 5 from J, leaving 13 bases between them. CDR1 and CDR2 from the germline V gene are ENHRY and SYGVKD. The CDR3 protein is CAISELGGRTEAFF. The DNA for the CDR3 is TGTGCCATCAGTGAATTGGGGGGTAGGACTGAAGCTTTCTTT.

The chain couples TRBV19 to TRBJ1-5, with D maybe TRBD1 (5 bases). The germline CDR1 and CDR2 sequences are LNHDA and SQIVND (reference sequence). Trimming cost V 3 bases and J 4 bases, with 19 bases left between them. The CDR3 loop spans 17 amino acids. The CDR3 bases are TGTGCCAGTAGTATTGGGGCCCAACGACGCTTAAATCAGCCCCAGCATTTT. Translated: CASSIGAQRRLNQPQHF.

The CDR3 bases are TGTGCCAGCTCACCTTCGGGACTAGCGGGGGGGAATGAGCAGTTCTTC. Translation: CASSPSGLAGGNEQFF. V and J are TRBV18 and TRBJ2-1; TRBD2 matches at 16 bases. There are 16 residues in the CDR3. Germline CDR1 KGHSH, CDR2 LQKENI. The ends lost 3 bases at V and 7 bases at J; junction bases unmatched: 3.

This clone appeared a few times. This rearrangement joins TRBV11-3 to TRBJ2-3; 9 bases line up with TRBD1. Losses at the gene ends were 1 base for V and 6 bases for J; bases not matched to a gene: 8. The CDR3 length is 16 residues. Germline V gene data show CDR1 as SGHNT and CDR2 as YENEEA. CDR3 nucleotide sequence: TGTGCCAGCAGCTTAGGGGACAGGGTGGCCTCCGATACGCAGTATTTT. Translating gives CASSLGDRVASDTQYF.

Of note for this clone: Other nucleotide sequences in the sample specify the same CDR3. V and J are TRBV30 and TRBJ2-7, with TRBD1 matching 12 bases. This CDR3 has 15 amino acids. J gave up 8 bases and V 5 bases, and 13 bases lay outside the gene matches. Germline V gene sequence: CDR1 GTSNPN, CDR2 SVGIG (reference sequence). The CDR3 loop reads CAWAGAGTGGRKQYF. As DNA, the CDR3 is TGTGCCTGGGCGGGAGCCGGGACAGGGGGCCGTAAGCAGTACTTC.

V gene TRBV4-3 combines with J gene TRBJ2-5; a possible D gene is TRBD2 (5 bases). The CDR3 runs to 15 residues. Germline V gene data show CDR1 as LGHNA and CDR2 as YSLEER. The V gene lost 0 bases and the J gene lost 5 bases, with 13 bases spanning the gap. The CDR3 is CASSQDWVGGETQYF. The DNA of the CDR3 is TGCGCCAGCAGCCAAGATTGGGTGGGCGGGGAGACCCAGTACTTC.

The CDR3 coding sequence is TGTGCCAGCAGCTTCTTATCCCTGGGAGGCAATGAGCAGTTCTTC. It translates to CASSFLSLGGNEQFF. The chain combines TRBV7-9 with TRBJ2-1; possible D gene TRBD2, 6 bases. V gave up 3 bases and J gave up 6 bases, with 15 bases separating them. From germline, CDR1 is SEHNR and CDR2 FQNEAQ (reference sequence). The CDR3 runs 15 residues.

CDR3 sequence reads: CASSKGGGGGVVETQYF. The DNA for the CDR3 is TGTGCCAGCAGCAAGGGCGGTGGCGGGGGGGTCGTAGAGACCCAGTACTTC. This chain links TRBV9 with TRBJ2-5; 9 bases fit TRBD2. The V segment lost 4 bases and the J segment 4 bases; nucleotides outside the gene matches: 14. Germline CDR1 is SGDLS and CDR2 is YYNGEE. CDR3 length: 17 amino acids.

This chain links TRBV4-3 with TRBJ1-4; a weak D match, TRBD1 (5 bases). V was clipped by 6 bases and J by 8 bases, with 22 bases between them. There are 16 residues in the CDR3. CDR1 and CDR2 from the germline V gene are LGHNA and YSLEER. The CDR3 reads CASSSITSSGGEKLFF. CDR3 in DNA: TGCGCCAGCAGTTCAATCACCTCGTCCGGGGGGGAAAAACTGTTTTTT.

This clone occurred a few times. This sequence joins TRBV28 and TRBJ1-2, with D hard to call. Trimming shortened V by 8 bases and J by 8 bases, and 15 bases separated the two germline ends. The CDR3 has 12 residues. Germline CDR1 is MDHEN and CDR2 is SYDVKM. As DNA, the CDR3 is TGTGCCAGCGCCCCCTCCCCCGGGGGCTACACCTTC. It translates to CASAPSPGGYTF.

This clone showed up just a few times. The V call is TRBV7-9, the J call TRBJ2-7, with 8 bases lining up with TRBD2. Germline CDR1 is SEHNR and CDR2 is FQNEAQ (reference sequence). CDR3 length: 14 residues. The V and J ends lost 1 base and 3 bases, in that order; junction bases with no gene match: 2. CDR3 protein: CASSLGTSFYEQYF. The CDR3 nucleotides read TGTGCCAGCAGCTTAGGGACTAGCTTCTACGAGCAGTACTTC.

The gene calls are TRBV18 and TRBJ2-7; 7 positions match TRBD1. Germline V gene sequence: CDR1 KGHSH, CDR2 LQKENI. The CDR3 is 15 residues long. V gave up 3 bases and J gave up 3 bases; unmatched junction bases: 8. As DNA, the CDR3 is TGTGCCAGCTCACCGGTCCAGGGACAGAGCTACGAGCAGTACTTC. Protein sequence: CASSPVQGQSYEQYF.

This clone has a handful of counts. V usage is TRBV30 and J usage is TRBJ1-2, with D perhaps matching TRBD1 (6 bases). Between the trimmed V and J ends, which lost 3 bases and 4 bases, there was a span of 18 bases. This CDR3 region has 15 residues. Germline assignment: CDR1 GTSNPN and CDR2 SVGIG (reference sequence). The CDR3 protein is CAWSHGGQESYGYTF. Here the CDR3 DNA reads TGTGCCTGGAGCCATGGGGGACAAGAGTCCTATGGCTACACCTTC.

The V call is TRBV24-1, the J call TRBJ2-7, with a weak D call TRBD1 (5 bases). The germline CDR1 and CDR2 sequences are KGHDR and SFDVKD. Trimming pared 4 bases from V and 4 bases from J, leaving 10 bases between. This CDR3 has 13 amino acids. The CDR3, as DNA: TGTGCCACCAGTGACCCAACAGGTTACGAGCAGTACTTC. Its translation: CATSDPTGYEQYF.

The CDR3 spells CASISSGNTIYF. The CDR3 coding sequence is TGTGCCAGCATATCGTCTGGAAACACCATATATTTT. The rearrangement uses TRBV25-1 and TRBJ1-3; no clear D. V gave up 7 bases and J gave up 1 base, with 5 bases separating them. The CDR3 sequence is 12 residues long. CDR1 and CDR2 (germline): MGHDK, SYGVNS.

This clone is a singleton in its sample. The DNA of the CDR3 is TGTGCCAGCAGTTTAGTTTCGACAGCTAACTATGGCTACACCTTC. As protein: CASSLVSTANYGYTF. V gene TRBV27 combines with J gene TRBJ1-2; maybe TRBD1 (5 bases). Germline V lookup: CDR1 MNHEY, CDR2 SMNVEV (reference sequence). V was clipped by 2 bases and J by 0 bases, with 10 bases between them. The CDR3 length is 15 residues.

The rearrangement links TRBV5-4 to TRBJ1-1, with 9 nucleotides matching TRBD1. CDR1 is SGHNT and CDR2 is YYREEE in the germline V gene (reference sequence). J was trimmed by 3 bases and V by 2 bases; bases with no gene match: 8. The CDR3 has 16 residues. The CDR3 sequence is CASSFGTGRVDTEAFF. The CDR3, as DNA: TGTGCCAGCAGCTTCGGGACAGGGAGGGTCGACACTGAAGCTTTCTTT.

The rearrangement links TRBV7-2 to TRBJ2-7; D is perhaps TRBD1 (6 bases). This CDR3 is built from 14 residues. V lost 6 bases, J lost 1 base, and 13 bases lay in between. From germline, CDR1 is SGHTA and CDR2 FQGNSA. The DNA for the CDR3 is TGTGCCAGCAGGCCGACAGGATATTCCTACGAGCAGTACTTC. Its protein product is CASRPTGYSYEQYF.

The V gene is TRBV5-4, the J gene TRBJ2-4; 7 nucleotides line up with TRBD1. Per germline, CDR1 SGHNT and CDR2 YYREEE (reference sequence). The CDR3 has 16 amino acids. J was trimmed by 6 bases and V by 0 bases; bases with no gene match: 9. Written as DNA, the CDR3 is TGTGCCAGCAGCTTGGGGGCAGGGGGATCGGGAAACATTCAGTACTTC. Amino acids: CASSLGAGGSGNIQYF.

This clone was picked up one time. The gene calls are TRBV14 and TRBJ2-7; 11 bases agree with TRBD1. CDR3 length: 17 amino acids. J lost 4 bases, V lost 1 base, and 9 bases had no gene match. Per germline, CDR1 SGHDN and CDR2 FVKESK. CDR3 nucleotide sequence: TGTGCCAGCAGCCAAGGGGACAGGGGGTTGCCCCTATACGAGCAGTACTTC. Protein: CASSQGDRGLPLYEQYF.

Written as DNA, the CDR3 is TGTGCCTGGAGTCCCCAGGGGGGAAACACCGGGGAGCTGTTTTTT. Amino acids: CAWSPQGGNTGELFF. The V and J genes are TRBV30 and TRBJ2-2, with D possibly matching TRBD1 (7 bases). This CDR3 has 15 amino acids. CDR1 is GTSNPN and CDR2 is SVGIG in the germline V gene (reference sequence). Trimming cost V 2 bases and J 2 bases, with 12 bases left between them.

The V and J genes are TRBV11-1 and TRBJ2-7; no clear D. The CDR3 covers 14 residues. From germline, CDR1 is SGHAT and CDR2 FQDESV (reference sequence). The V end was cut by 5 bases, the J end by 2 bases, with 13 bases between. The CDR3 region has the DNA TGTGCCAGCAGCCCAAAGCCGTCCGCCTACGAGCAGTACTTC. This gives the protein CASSPKPSAYEQYF.